This is a list of T cell receptor beta chains from one sample in a study of early T cells in non-severe SARS-CoV-2 infection. TCRdb redid the calling of the 5' RACE reads with MiXCR, one entry per CDR3 protein. This sample has 45,000 or so distinct CDR3 sequences; around 6% occur once, and the top ten carry roughly 12%. The sample comprised whole blood. The receptors shown here come from an adult who was a healthcare worker with PCR-confirmed SARS-CoV-2 infection or an uninfected control (not recorded which). The CDR3 runs from the conserved cysteine through the conserved F or W. Each record gives: V gene, J gene, clone size, D gene, CDR3 protein, CDR3 DNA. A D gene is named only where the DNA matches it firmly. The size of a clone is reported for some rows only, either as once, few or many, or as a class for expanded clones.

TRBV4-1	TRBJ1-3	many	-	CASSPPSGNTIYF	TGCGCCAGCAGCCCCCCATCTGGAAACACCATATATTTT
TRBV5-6	TRBJ2-1	-	TRBD2	CASSHGLAAYNEQFF	TGTGCCAGCAGCCACGGACTAGCGGCTTACAATGAGCAGTTCTTC
TRBV28	TRBJ2-3	few	-	CASSSPPQIADTQYF	TGTGCCAGCAGTTCCCCGCCACAGATAGCAGATACGCAGTATTTT
TRBV6-5	TRBJ2-7	few	-	CASRAGDNLYEQYF	TGTGCCAGCAGGGCTGGGGACAACCTCTACGAGCAGTACTTC
TRBV30	TRBJ1-1	many	-	CAWDGGTEAFF	TGTGCCTGGGATGGGGGCACTGAAGCTTTCTTT
TRBV7-9	TRBJ2-2	many	-	CASSLGLDTNTGELFF	TGTGCCAGCAGCTTAGGTTTGGATACGAACACCGGGGAGCTGTTTTTT
TRBV28	TRBJ1-6	few	-	CASSLGGDNSPLHF	TGTGCCAGCAGTTTAGGGGGCGATAATTCACCCCTCCACTTT
TRBV11-2	TRBJ1-1	many	TRBD1	CASSPGGMAEAFF	TGTGCCAGCAGCCCAGGGGGGATGGCTGAAGCTTTCTTT
TRBV2	TRBJ1-1	many	-	CASSVGKTEAFF	TGTGCCAGCAGTGTAGGGAAAACTGAAGCTTTCTTT
TRBV4-1	TRBJ2-7	-	TRBD2	CASSQDRRGGTSYEQYF	TGCGCCAGCAGCCAAGATCGGCGCGGGGGAACCTCCTACGAGCAGTACTTC
TRBV28	TRBJ2-2	medium-sized	-	CASSFEAGAPGELFF	TGTGCCAGCAGTTTTGAGGCAGGGGCACCCGGGGAGCTGTTTTTT